The 26 T cell receptor beta chains below were found in one sample sequenced in a study of patients and donors after allogeneic stem cell transplantation. MiXCR was run by TCRdb on the RT-PCR reads, yielding one entry per CDR3 protein. There are about 960,000 distinct CDR3 sequences in the sample; roughly 18% occur only once, and 5% to 7.5% lies in the top ten. The sequencing input was blood, either unsorted or a sorted T cell fraction (not recorded which). All receptors come from a human donor who was either an allogeneic HSCT recipient or a stem cell or donor lymphocyte infusion donor (not recorded which). It is not recorded whose cells these are; they may come from a transplant donor.

The table lists this clonotype with a few counts. This chain links TRBV12-3 or TRBV12-4 with TRBJ1-4, with 7 nucleotides matching TRBD1. Trimming cost V 5 bases and J 3 bases; bases outside gene matches: 3. The CDR3 is 14 amino acids. The CDR3, as DNA: TGTGCCAGCAGTGGGGACAGACCTAATGAAAAACTGTTTTTT. It specifies CASSGDRPNEKLFF.

As for this clonotype: In this CDR3 the conserved last residue, phenylalanine or tryptophan, is missing, so a read error is likely. The chain employs TRBV10-3 and TRBJ2-3; D could derive from TRBD1 or TRBD2 (6 bases each). The CDR3 has 13 residues. Germline lookup yields CDR1 ENHRY and CDR2 SYGVKD. Trimming removed 6 bases from V and 1 base from J, with 8 bases in between. The CDR3 nucleotides read TGTGCCATCAGCGGGGGCCGCACAGATACGCAGTATATT. Its translation is CAISGGRTDTQYI.

This clonotype appeared a few times. V usage is TRBV12-3 or TRBV12-4 and J usage is TRBJ2-2, with TRBD1 matching over 9 bases. After removal of 6 bases from V and 0 bases from J, the junction contained 5 bases not matched to a gene. The CDR3 loop spans 16 amino acids. The CDR3 sequence: CASSIGTGSNTGELFF. CDR3 bases: TGTGCCAGCAGCATCGGGACAGGGTCGAACACCGGGGAGCTGTTTTTT.

The gene calls are TRBV18 and TRBJ1-1, with D possibly TRBD1 on 6 matching bases. This CDR3 is built from 15 residues. V was trimmed by 8 bases and J by 4 bases, leaving 20 bases between them. Germline CDR1 reads KGHSH; CDR2 reads LQKENI. The CDR3 DNA follows: TGTGCCAGCCGCTTCTGGACAGCGGTGGGCACTGAAGCTTTCTTT. Protein product: CASRFWTAVGTEAFF.

The V call is TRBV6-1, the J call TRBJ1-1; D ambiguous. Germline CDR1 is MNHNS and CDR2 is SASEGT. The CDR3 has 14 amino acids. Trimming removed 6 bases at V and 4 bases at J, with 15 bases between. The DNA for the CDR3 is TGTGCCAGCAGCGGACTGTTTGTTGGCACTGAAGCTTTCTTT. Translating gives CASSGLFVGTEAFF.

The sample holds a few counts of this clonotype. This rearrangement joins TRBV6-1 to TRBJ2-7; unclear D gene. There are 13 residues in the CDR3. From germline, CDR1 is MNHNS and CDR2 SASEGT. V was shortened by 6 bases and J by 5 bases, with 14 bases between the two germline ends. CDR3 amino acids: CASSSHFKNEQYF. DNA of the CDR3: TGTGCCAGCAGCTCCCACTTCAAGAACGAGCAGTACTTC.

This clonotype has a handful of counts. The chain carries TRBV5-1 and TRBJ1-1, with TRBD1 matching over 9 bases. Trimming took 0 bases from V and 5 from J; bases not matched to a gene: 11. This CDR3 spans 17 amino acids. Germline V CDR1 and CDR2: SGHRS, YFSETQ. In nucleotides, the CDR3 is TGCGCCAGCAGCTTGGAATCGCTGGGACAGGGCGGTACTGAAGCTTTCTTT. It codes for CASSLESLGQGGTEAFF.

The chain recombines TRBV7-2 with TRBJ2-2; a possible D gene is TRBD1 (6 bases). The V end was cut by 3 bases, the J end by 6 bases, with 11 bases between. Germline V gene sequence: CDR1 SGHTA, CDR2 FQGNSA. This CDR3 comprises 14 residues. The CDR3 is CASSFYREAGELFF. In nucleotides, the CDR3 is TGTGCCAGCAGCTTTTACAGGGAAGCCGGGGAGCTGTTTTTT.

Only a few counts were recorded for this clonotype. This chain uses TRBV9 with TRBJ2-3; D is unresolved. Trimming cost V 3 bases and J 0 bases, with 8 bases left between them. This CDR3 is built from 14 residues. Germline CDR1 SGDLS, CDR2 YYNGEE. The CDR3 nucleotides read TGTGCCAGCAGCGCAGGATCTAGCACAGATACGCAGTATTTT. Its translation is CASSAGSSTDTQYF.

There are a few counts of this clonotype. The chain uses TRBV6-1 and TRBJ1-5; possible D gene TRBD1, 6 bases. CDR1 and CDR2 (germline): MNHNS, SASEGT. Trimming left V 4 bases short and J 7 bases short, with 14 bases between. The CDR3 consists of 14 residues. CDR3 region: CASSAGQLGQPQHF. The DNA for the CDR3 is TGTGCCAGCAGTGCCGGACAGTTAGGGCAGCCCCAGCATTTT.

The genes are TRBV29-1 and TRBJ2-7, with a tentative D call TRBD1 (6 bases). This CDR3 spans 12 amino acids. Trimming pared 4 bases from V and 3 bases from J, leaving 10 bases between. Germline V CDR1 and CDR2: SQVTM, ANQGSEA. The CDR3 coding sequence is TGCAGCGTTGTGGGACACCGCTACGAGCAGTACTTC. It is translated as CSVVGHRYEQYF.

This clonotype was seen more than once but under ten times. The gene calls are TRBV20-1 and TRBJ2-5, with TRBD1 matching over 9 bases. Trimming removed 3 bases from V and 5 bases from J; junction bases left unmatched: 13. This CDR3 region has 16 residues. From germline, CDR1 is DFQATT and CDR2 SNEGSKA (reference sequence). CDR3 sequence: CSASPGQGIKGETQYF. The CDR3 DNA reads as TGCAGTGCTAGTCCCGGACAGGGGATTAAAGGGGAGACCCAGTACTTC.

The chain combines TRBV7-7 with TRBJ2-5; 11 bases line up with TRBD2. The germline gives CDR1 SSHAT, CDR2 FNYEAQ (reference sequence). The CDR3 length is 16 residues. Losses at the gene ends were 5 bases for V and 1 base for J; bases not matched to a gene: 6. The CDR3 DNA follows: TGTGCCAGCAGCGATCTAGCGGGAGGTTTCCAAGAGACCCAGTACTTC. Its translation: CASSDLAGGFQETQYF.

This chain joins TRBV11-2 and TRBJ2-7; no reliable D call. Germline CDR1 and CDR2: SGHAT and FQNNGV. The CDR3 is 15 amino acids. V dropped 6 bases and J dropped 2 bases, with 17 bases sitting between them. The CDR3 region is CASSLTGKIPYEQYF. For the CDR3, the DNA is TGTGCCAGCAGTTTGACGGGTAAAATACCCTACGAGCAGTACTTC.

The chain combines TRBV18 with TRBJ2-7, with 10 bases aligning to TRBD2. The V segment lost 6 bases and the J segment 0 bases; nucleotides outside the gene matches: 11. The CDR3 loop spans 17 amino acids. The germline V gene has CDR1 KGHSH and CDR2 LQKENI. This chain's CDR3 is CASSRLGTSESSYEQYF. The DNA of the CDR3 is TGTGCCAGCTCGCGCCTCGGGACTAGCGAAAGCTCCTACGAGCAGTACTTC.

This clonotype has just a few counts. The gene calls are TRBV7-2 and TRBJ1-2; D uncertain. CDR1 and CDR2 from the germline V gene are SGHTA and FQGNSA. The CDR3 extends over 14 amino acids. V was trimmed by 6 bases and J by 5 bases, leaving 16 bases between them. CDR3 amino acids: CASSSRTAYYGYTF. In nucleotides, the CDR3 is TGTGCCAGCAGTTCCCGGACGGCTTATTATGGCTACACCTTC.

This chain links TRBV7-2 with TRBJ2-1, with TRBD2 as a possible D gene (5 bases). This CDR3 spans 14 amino acids. V was clipped by 2 bases and J by 7 bases, with 12 bases between them. The germline CDR1 and CDR2 sequences are SGHTA and FQGNSA. This chain's CDR3 is CASSLNRGKNEQFF. CDR3 DNA: TGTGCCAGCAGCTTAAATCGAGGGAAGAATGAGCAGTTCTTC.

This chain connects TRBV3-1 to TRBJ1-1, with TRBD1 as a possible D gene (6 bases). This CDR3 is 15 amino acids long. The V end was cut by 2 bases, the J end by 8 bases, with 18 bases between. The germline V gene encodes CDR1 LGHDT and CDR2 YNNKEL (reference sequence). The CDR3 loop reads CASSQRAYRASEAFF. The CDR3 DNA sequence: TGTGCCAGCAGCCAACGAGCCTACAGGGCCTCCGAAGCTTTCTTT.

This chain uses TRBV28 with TRBJ1-1; 7 bases are a match to TRBD1. Germline V gene data show CDR1 as MDHEN and CDR2 as SYDVKM. There are 13 residues in the CDR3. The trim removed 7 bases at V and 5 bases at J, leaving 7 bases unmatched. CDR3 in DNA: TGTGCCAGCACAGGGGGTCGAGGAACTGAAGCTTTCTTT. The encoded protein is CASTGGRGTEAFF.

The chain combines TRBV15 with TRBJ2-7, with a possible D match to TRBD2 (5 bases). The length of the CDR3 is 13 residues. Germline CDR1 and CDR2: LNHNV and YYDKDF (reference sequence). Trimming cost V 5 bases and J 7 bases, with 15 bases left between them. DNA for the CDR3: TGTGCCACCAGCGAGGACTTGGTGGGGGAGCAGTACTTC. Translated, it gives CATSEDLVGEQYF.

This clonotype was observed a few times. The genes are TRBV6-1 and TRBJ1-5, with unresolved D. Trimming took 0 bases from V and 6 from J, leaving 9 bases between them. Germline V gene data show CDR1 as MNHNS and CDR2 as SASEGT. The CDR3 runs to 14 residues. CDR3 sequence: CASSEALPGQPQHF. For the CDR3, the DNA is TGTGCCAGCAGTGAAGCGCTTCCAGGTCAGCCCCAGCATTTT.

The V call is TRBV5-1, the J call TRBJ1-2; 7 nucleotides match TRBD1. Germline V lookup: CDR1 SGHRS, CDR2 YFSETQ. The CDR3 has 11 amino acids. V gave up 6 bases and J gave up 7 bases; unmatched junction bases: 3. CDR3 DNA: TGCGCCAGCAAGGGGGCAGGTGGCTACACCTTC. The encoded protein is CASKGAGGYTF.

V gene TRBV10-3 combines with J gene TRBJ2-3; tentatively, D is TRBD1 or TRBD2 (5 bases each). V lost 7 bases and J 2 bases, leaving 13 bases between the germline ends. Looked up from germline, CDR1 is ENHRY and CDR2 is SYGVKD. There are 14 residues in the CDR3. CDR3 bases: TGTGCCATCAATTCCGGGGCTTACACAGATACGCAGTATTTT. Protein sequence: CAINSGAYTDTQYF.

This clonotype was counted many times. This sequence joins TRBV12-3 or TRBV12-4 and TRBJ2-7; D unresolved. This CDR3 contains 11 residues. Trimming took 8 bases from V and 0 from J, leaving 5 bases between them. In DNA, the CDR3 is TGTGCCAGCGCTAGCTCCTACGAGCAGTACTTC. Its translation: CASASSYEQYF.

This clonotype has more than one count but fewer than ten. The gene calls are TRBV11-2 and TRBJ1-5; D may be TRBD1 (5 bases). In germline, CDR1 is SGHAT, CDR2 FQNNGV. CDR3 size: 15 residues. V was clipped by 1 base and J by 2 bases, with 9 bases between them. The DNA for the CDR3 is TGTGCCAGCAGCTTAGGCCAGACAGGCAATCAGCCCCAGCATTTT. Residues: CASSLGQTGNQPQHF.

This clonotype was observed a handful of times. The V and J genes are TRBV4-1 and TRBJ1-4; no clear D gene. Germline lookup yields CDR1 MGHRA and CDR2 YSYEKL. The CDR3 runs 15 residues. The V end lost 5 bases, the J end lost 8 bases, and 18 bases lay between the germline ends. Written as DNA, the CDR3 is TGCGCCAGCAGCTCTACCGAGACACGACAAGAAAAACTGTTTTTT. This codes for CASSSTETRQEKLFF.